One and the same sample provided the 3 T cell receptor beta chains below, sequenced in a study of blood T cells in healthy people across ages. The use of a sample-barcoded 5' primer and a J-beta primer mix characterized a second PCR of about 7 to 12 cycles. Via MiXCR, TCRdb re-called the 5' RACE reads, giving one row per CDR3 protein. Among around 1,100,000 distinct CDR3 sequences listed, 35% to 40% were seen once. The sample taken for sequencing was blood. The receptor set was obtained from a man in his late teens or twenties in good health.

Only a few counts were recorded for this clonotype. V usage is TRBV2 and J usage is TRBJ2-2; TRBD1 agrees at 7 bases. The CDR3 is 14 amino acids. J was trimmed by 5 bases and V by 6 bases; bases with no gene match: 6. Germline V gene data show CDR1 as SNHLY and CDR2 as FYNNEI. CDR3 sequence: CASRDRVVTGELFF. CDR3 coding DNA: TGTGCCAGCAGAGACAGGGTGGTGACCGGGGAGCTGTTTTTT.

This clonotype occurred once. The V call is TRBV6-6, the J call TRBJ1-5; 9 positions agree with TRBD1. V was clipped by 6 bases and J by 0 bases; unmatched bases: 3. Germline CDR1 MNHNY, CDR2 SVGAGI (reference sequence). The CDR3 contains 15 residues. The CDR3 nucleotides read TGTGCCAGCAGACAGGGGGCGAGTAGCAATCAGCCCCAGCATTTT. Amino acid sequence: CASRQGASSNQPQHF.

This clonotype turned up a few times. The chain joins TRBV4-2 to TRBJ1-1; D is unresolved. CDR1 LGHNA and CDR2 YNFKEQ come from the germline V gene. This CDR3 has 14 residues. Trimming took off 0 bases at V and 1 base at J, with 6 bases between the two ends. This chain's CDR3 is CASSQDPSNTEAFF. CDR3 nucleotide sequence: TGTGCCAGCAGCCAAGATCCCTCGAACACTGAAGCTTTCTTT.